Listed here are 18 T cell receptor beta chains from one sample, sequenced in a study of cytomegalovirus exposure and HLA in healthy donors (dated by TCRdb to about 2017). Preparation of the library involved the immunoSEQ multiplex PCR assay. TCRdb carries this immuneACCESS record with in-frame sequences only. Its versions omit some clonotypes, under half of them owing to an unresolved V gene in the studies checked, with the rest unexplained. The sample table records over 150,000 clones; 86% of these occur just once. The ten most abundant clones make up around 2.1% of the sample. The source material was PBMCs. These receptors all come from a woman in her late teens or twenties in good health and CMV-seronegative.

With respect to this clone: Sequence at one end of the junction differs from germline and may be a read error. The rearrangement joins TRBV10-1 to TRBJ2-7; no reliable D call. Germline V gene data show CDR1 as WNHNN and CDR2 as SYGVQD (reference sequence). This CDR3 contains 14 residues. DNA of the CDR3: TGCGCCAGCAGTGAGTCTAGCTGCTCCGACGAGCAGTACTTC. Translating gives CASSESSCSDEQYF.

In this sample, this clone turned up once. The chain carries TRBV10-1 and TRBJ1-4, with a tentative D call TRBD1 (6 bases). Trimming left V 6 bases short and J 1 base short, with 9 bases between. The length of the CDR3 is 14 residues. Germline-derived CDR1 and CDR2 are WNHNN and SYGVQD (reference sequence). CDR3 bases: TGCGCCAGCAGCGAACAGGGAACTAATGAAAAACTGTTTTTT. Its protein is CASSEQGTNEKLFF.

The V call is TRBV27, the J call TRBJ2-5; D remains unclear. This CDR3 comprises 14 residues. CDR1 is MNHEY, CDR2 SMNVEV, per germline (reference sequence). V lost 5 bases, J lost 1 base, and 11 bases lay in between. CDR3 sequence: CASSPNLLQETQYF. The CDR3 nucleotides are TGTGCCAGCAGTCCTAACTTGCTCCAAGAGACCCAGTACTTC.

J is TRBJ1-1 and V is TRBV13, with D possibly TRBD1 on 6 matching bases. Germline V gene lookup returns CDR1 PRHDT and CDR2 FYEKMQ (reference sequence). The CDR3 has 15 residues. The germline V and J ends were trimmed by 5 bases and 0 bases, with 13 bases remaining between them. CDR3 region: CASSPGQFMNTEAFF. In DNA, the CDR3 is TGTGCCAGCAGCCCAGGACAGTTCATGAACACTGAAGCTTTCTTT.

The CDR3, as DNA: TGTGCCAGCAGTTATGTGGCGGGGGGGATTGGCGAGCAGTACTTC. This encodes CASSYVAGGIGEQYF. V is TRBV6-5 and J is TRBJ2-7; 9 bases align to TRBD2. Losses at the gene ends were 3 bases for V and 6 bases for J; bases not matched to a gene: 9. Germline V gene sequence: CDR1 MNHEY, CDR2 SVGAGI. The CDR3 spans 15 residues.

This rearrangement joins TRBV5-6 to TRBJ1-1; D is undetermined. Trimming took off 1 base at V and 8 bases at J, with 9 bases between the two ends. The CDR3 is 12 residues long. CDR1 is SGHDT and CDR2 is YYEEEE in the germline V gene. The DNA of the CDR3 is TGTGCCAGCAGCTTGTCCATAGCCGAAGCTTTCTTT. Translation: CASSLSIAEAFF.

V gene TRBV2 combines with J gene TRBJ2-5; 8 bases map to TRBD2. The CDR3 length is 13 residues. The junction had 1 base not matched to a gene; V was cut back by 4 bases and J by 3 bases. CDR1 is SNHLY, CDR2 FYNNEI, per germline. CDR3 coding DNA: TGTGCCAGCAGTGGAGCGGGAGAAGAGACCCAGTACTTC. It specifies CASSGAGEETQYF.

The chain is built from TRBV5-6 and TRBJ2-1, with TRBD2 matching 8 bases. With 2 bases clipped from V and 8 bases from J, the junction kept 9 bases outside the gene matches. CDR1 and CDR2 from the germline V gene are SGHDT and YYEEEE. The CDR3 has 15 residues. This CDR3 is CASSLPGTRYHEQFF. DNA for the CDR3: TGTGCCAGCAGCTTACCCGGGACTAGATACCATGAGCAGTTCTTC.

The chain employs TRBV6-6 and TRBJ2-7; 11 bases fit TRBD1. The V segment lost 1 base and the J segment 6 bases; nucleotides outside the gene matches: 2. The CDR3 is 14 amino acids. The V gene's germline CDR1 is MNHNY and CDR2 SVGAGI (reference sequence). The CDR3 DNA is TGTGCCAGCAGTTACTGGGACAGGGGGGTCGAGCAGTACTTC. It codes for CASSYWDRGVEQYF.

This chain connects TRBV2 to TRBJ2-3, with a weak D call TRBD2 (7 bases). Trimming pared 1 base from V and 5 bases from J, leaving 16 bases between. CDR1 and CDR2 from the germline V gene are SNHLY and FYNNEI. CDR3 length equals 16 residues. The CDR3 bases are TGTGCCAGCAGTGAAGTAGTGGGGGGGGGCCAAGATACGCAGTATTTT. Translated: CASSEVVGGGQDTQYF.

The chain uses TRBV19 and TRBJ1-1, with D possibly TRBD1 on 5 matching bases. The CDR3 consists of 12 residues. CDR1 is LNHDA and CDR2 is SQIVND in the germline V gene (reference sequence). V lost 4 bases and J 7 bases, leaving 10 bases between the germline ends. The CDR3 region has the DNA TGTGCCAGTAGTACCCTAGGGGATGAAGCTTTCTTT. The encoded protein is CASSTLGDEAFF.

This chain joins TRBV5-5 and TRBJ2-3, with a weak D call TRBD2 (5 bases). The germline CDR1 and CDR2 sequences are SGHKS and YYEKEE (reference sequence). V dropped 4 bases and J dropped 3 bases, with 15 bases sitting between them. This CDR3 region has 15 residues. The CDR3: CASSPRELRTDTQYF. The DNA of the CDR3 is TGTGCCAGCAGCCCTAGGGAGTTGAGGACAGATACGCAGTATTTT.

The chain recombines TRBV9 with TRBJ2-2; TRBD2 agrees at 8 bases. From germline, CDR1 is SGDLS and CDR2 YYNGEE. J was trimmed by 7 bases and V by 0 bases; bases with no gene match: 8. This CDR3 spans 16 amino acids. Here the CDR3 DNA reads TGTGCCAGCAGCGTAGGGGCTAGCGGGTCAGGCGGGGAGCTGTTTTTT. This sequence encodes CASSVGASGSGGELFF.

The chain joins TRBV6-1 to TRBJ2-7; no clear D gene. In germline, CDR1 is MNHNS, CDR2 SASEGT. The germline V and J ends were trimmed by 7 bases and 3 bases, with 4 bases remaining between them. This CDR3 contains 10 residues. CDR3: CASNIYEQYF. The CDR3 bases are TGTGCCAGCAACATCTACGAGCAGTACTTC.

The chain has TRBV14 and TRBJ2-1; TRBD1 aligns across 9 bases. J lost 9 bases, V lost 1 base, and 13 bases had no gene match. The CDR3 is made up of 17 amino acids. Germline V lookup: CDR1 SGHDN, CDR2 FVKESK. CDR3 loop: CASSQVMGTGYSVEQFF. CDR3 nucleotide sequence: TGTGCCAGCAGCCAAGTAATGGGGACAGGGTACAGTGTTGAGCAGTTCTTC. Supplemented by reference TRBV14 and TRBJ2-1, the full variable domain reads EAGVTQFPSHSVIEKGQTVTLRCDPISGHDNLYWYRRVMGKEIKFLLHFVKESKQDESGMPNNRFLAERTGGTYSTLKVQPAELEDSGVYFCASSQVMGTGYSVEQFFGPGTRLTVL.

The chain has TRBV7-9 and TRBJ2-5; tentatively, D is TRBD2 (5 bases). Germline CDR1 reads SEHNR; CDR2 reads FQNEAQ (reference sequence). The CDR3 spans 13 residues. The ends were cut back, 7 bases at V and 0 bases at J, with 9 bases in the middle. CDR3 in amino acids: CASTSGYQETQYF. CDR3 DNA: TGTGCCAGCACCTCGGGGTACCAAGAGACCCAGTACTTC.

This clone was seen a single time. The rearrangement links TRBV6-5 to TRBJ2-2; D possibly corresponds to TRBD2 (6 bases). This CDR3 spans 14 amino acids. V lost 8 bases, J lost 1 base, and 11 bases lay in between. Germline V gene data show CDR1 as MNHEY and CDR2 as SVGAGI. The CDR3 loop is CASGGSVNTGELFF. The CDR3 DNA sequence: TGTGCCAGCGGGGGGTCGGTGAACACCGGGGAGCTGTTTTTT.

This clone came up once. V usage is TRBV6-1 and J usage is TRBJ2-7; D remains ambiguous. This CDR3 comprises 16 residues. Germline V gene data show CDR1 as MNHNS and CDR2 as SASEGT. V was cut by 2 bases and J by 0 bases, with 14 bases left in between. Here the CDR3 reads CASSENIRLSSYEQYF. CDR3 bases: TGTGCCAGCAGTGAAAATATTAGACTGAGCTCCTACGAGCAGTACTTC.